The clone carrying this TCR beta chain has more than one count but fewer than ten. The target antigen is unknown. The source of the sample is a study of glioma-infiltrating T cells after dendritic cell vaccination. Study-wide background: Dendritic cell vaccine was injected intradermally three times, biweekly. Study-wide findings and caveats: Few patients contributed both blood and tumor specimens.

V dropped 1 base and J dropped 6 bases, with 5 bases sitting between them. Germline lookup yields CDR1 MGHRA and CDR2 YSYEKL. CDR3 length equals 12 residues. Only patients with spare fresh-frozen tumor and over two years of follow-up were included. TCRdb keeps only in-frame clones here, not all; method: immunoSEQ multiplex PCR. The table shows approximately 90,000 clones, with more than 75% occurring only once. This receptor was identified in a human donor with glioblastoma. Here the sequenced sample was blood, taken before dendritic cell vaccination. The gene calls are TRBV4-1 and TRBJ2-3; D ambiguous. CDR3 region: CASSQAYDTQYF. In DNA form, the CDR3 reads TGCGCCAGCAGCCAAGCCTATGATACGCAGTATTTT.